This entry concerns a single TCR beta chain. The entry originates in a study of blood T cell repertoires in COVID-19. This table comes from immunoSEQ multiplex PCR, and its TCRdb copy is limited to in-frame clones, with some not included. The table has approximately 320,000 clones, 75% to 85% seen once. CDR3 length: 14 residues. This rearrangement joins TRBV21-1 to TRBJ1-6. TRBV21-1 is an annotated pseudogene. Sequencing was performed on peripheral blood. This clonotype originated in a human donor in a cohort sampled during active COVID-19. The CDR3 DNA follows: TGTGCCAGCAAACCGAGCTCCTATAATTCACCCCTCCACTTT. Its translation: CASKPSSYNSPLHF.